The rows below give T cell receptor beta chains drawn from one sample of a study of blood T cell repertoires in COVID-19. Measured with immunoSEQ multiplex PCR; TCRdb has only the in-frame clones, and not every one. The sample carries more than 85,000 clones, less than 85% recorded once. Sequenced: peripheral blood. The receptors come from a woman aged 80 or older with acute or convalescent COVID-19. Both conserved end residues are part of each CDR3. Fields, in order: J gene, clone size, V gene, D gene, CDR3 protein, CDR3 DNA. A D gene is named only where the DNA matches it firmly. Rows may omit the clone size; those that give it use once, few, many or a size class.

j_call: TRBJ2-7
clone_size: -
v_call: TRBV12-3/TRBV12-4
d_call: TRBD1
cdr3_aa: CASSLVTGGEQYF
cdr3_nt: TGTGCCAGCAGTTTAGTCACAGGGGGCGAGCAGTACTTC

j_call: TRBJ1-5
clone_size: few
v_call: TRBV9
d_call: -
cdr3_aa: CASSVGPESNQPQHF
cdr3_nt: TGTGCCAGCAGCGTAGGACCGGAGAGCAATCAGCCCCAGCATTTT

j_call: TRBJ2-3
clone_size: -
v_call: TRBV30
d_call: TRBD2
cdr3_aa: CASRLAGLTDTQYF
cdr3_nt: TGTGCCTCCCGACTAGCGGGTCTCACAGATACGCAGTATTTT

j_call: TRBJ2-3
clone_size: -
v_call: TRBV9
d_call: TRBD2
cdr3_aa: CASSVLSGAATDTQYF
cdr3_nt: TGTGCCAGCAGCGTCCTTAGCGGGGCCGCCACAGATACGCAGTATTTT

j_call: TRBJ2-1
clone_size: -
v_call: TRBV18
d_call: TRBD2
cdr3_aa: CASSPVPRGSSYNEQFF
cdr3_nt: TGTGCCAGCTCACCAGTACCGCGGGGGAGCTCCTACAATGAGCAGTTCTTC

j_call: TRBJ2-5
clone_size: few
v_call: TRBV7-2
d_call: TRBD1
cdr3_aa: CASSWTGRETQYF
cdr3_nt: TGTGCCAGCAGCTGGACAGGGCGAGAGACCCAGTACTTC

j_call: TRBJ1-1
clone_size: -
v_call: TRBV10-3
d_call: -
cdr3_aa: CAISEEARRAFF
cdr3_nt: TGTGCCATCAGTGAGGAGGCTAGAAGAGCTTTCTTT

j_call: TRBJ2-1
clone_size: -
v_call: TRBV12-3/TRBV12-4
d_call: -
cdr3_aa: CASILAGLNEQFF
cdr3_nt: TGTGCCAGCATACTAGCCGGTTTGAATGAGCAGTTCTTC

j_call: TRBJ1-2
clone_size: few
v_call: TRBV4-1
d_call: -
cdr3_aa: CASSQEGGYGYTF
cdr3_nt: TGCGCCAGCAGCCAAGAGGGGGGCTATGGCTACACCTTC

j_call: TRBJ2-5
clone_size: -
v_call: TRBV10-3
d_call: -
cdr3_aa: CAIKNRDGETQYF
cdr3_nt: TGTGCCATCAAAAACAGGGATGGAGAGACCCAGTACTTC

j_call: TRBJ2-2
clone_size: -
v_call: TRBV5-1
d_call: -
cdr3_aa: CASSLAGGNTGELFF
cdr3_nt: TGCGCCAGCAGCTTGGCCGGAGGGAACACCGGGGAGCTGTTTTTT

j_call: TRBJ1-1
clone_size: -
v_call: TRBV27
d_call: -
cdr3_aa: CASSFVVETEAFF
cdr3_nt: TGTGCCAGCAGTTTTGTGGTCGAGACTGAAGCTTTCTTT

j_call: TRBJ2-7
clone_size: once
v_call: TRBV5-1
d_call: -
cdr3_aa: CASRGRTYEQYF
cdr3_nt: TGCGCCAGCAGGGGCAGAACCTACGAGCAGTACTTC

j_call: TRBJ1-1
clone_size: -
v_call: TRBV11-2
d_call: -
cdr3_aa: CASSLAGQGAFF
cdr3_nt: TGTGCCAGCAGCTTAGCCGGGCAGGGAGCTTTCTTT

j_call: TRBJ2-5
clone_size: -
v_call: TRBV7-9
d_call: -
cdr3_aa: CASSLEGVWETQYF
cdr3_nt: TGTGCCAGCAGCTTAGAGGGGGTTTGGGAGACCCAGTACTTC

j_call: TRBJ2-5
clone_size: -
v_call: TRBV7-8
d_call: -
cdr3_aa: CASTYEETQYF
cdr3_nt: TGTGCCAGCACCTACGAAGAGACCCAGTACTTC

j_call: TRBJ1-2
clone_size: -
v_call: TRBV30
d_call: -
cdr3_aa: CAWRRKGYGYTF
cdr3_nt: TGTGCCTGGAGGCGTAAGGGGTATGGCTACACCTTC

j_call: TRBJ2-6
clone_size: -
v_call: TRBV14
d_call: -
cdr3_aa: CASSPFSGANVLTF
cdr3_nt: TGTGCCAGCAGCCCCTTCTCTGGGGCCAACGTCCTGACTTTC

j_call: TRBJ1-1
clone_size: -
v_call: TRBV18
d_call: -
cdr3_aa: CASSPLQVNTEAFF
cdr3_nt: TGTGCCAGCTCACCACTCCAGGTGAACACTGAAGCTTTCTTT

j_call: TRBJ2-5
clone_size: -
v_call: TRBV5-1
d_call: TRBD2
cdr3_aa: CASSLSGTSGGKETQYF
cdr3_nt: TGCGCCAGCAGCCTATCCGGGACTAGCGGGGGTAAAGAGACCCAGTACTTC

j_call: TRBJ2-7
clone_size: once
v_call: TRBV20-1
d_call: -
cdr3_aa: CSATDQTYEQYF
cdr3_nt: TGCAGTGCTACTGATCAAACCTACGAGCAGTACTTC

j_call: TRBJ1-5
clone_size: -
v_call: TRBV6-5
d_call: TRBD1
cdr3_aa: CASRQGDQPQHF
cdr3_nt: TGTGCCAGCAGGCAGGGGGATCAGCCCCAGCATTTT

j_call: TRBJ2-6
clone_size: -
v_call: TRBV5-1
d_call: -
cdr3_aa: CASSIQGSGANVLTF
cdr3_nt: TGCGCCAGCAGCATACAGGGTTCTGGGGCCAACGTCCTGACTTTC

j_call: TRBJ1-5
clone_size: many
v_call: TRBV27
d_call: -
cdr3_aa: CASSLGGTYNQPQHF
cdr3_nt: TGTGCCAGCAGTTTGGGGGGGACATATAATCAGCCCCAGCATTTT

j_call: TRBJ2-7
clone_size: -
v_call: TRBV4-2
d_call: TRBD2
cdr3_aa: CASSQDYSGRAYEQYF
cdr3_nt: TGTGCCAGCAGCCAAGATTATAGCGGGAGGGCCTACGAGCAGTACTTC

j_call: TRBJ2-2
clone_size: -
v_call: TRBV14
d_call: TRBD1
cdr3_aa: CANPRGQGRTGELFF
cdr3_nt: TGTGCCAATCCTCGGGGACAGGGACGGACCGGGGAGCTGTTTTTT

j_call: TRBJ1-1
clone_size: -
v_call: TRBV12-5
d_call: -
cdr3_aa: CASGLTVTEAFF
cdr3_nt: TGTGCTAGTGGTTTAACAGTCACTGAAGCTTTCTTT

j_call: TRBJ1-4
clone_size: -
v_call: TRBV7-2
d_call: -
cdr3_aa: CASSLTPAGRLFF
cdr3_nt: TGTGCCAGCAGCTTAACGCCGGCAGGAAGACTGTTTTTT

j_call: TRBJ2-2
clone_size: -
v_call: TRBV9
d_call: -
cdr3_aa: CASSVGTLNTGELFF
cdr3_nt: TGTGCCAGCAGCGTGGGGACTCTCAACACCGGGGAGCTGTTTTTT

j_call: TRBJ1-6
clone_size: -
v_call: TRBV2
d_call: -
cdr3_aa: CASNRDTNSPLHF
cdr3_nt: TGTGCCAGCAATCGGGACACTAATTCACCCCTCCACTTT

j_call: TRBJ2-5
clone_size: -
v_call: TRBV3-1/TRBV3-2
d_call: -
cdr3_aa: CASSQEVQRQYQETQYF
cdr3_nt: TGTGCCAGCAGCCAAGAAGTCCAGCGGCAGTACCAAGAGACCCAGTACTTC

j_call: TRBJ2-1
clone_size: -
v_call: TRBV28
d_call: TRBD1
cdr3_aa: CASSSHPGTGDNEQFF
cdr3_nt: TGTGCCAGCAGTTCTCACCCCGGGACAGGAGACAATGAGCAGTTCTTC

j_call: TRBJ2-1
clone_size: -
v_call: TRBV20-1
d_call: TRBD2
cdr3_aa: CSASRAGGSSYNEQFF
cdr3_nt: TGCAGTGCTAGTAGGGCGGGAGGGAGCTCCTACAATGAGCAGTTCTTC

j_call: TRBJ1-5
clone_size: -
v_call: TRBV21-1
d_call: -
cdr3_aa: CASSKRYSGIKKNQPQHF
cdr3_nt: TGTGCCAGCAGCAAAAGATACTCAGGTATAAAGAAAAATCAGCCCCAGCATTTT

j_call: TRBJ2-5
clone_size: few
v_call: TRBV28
d_call: -
cdr3_aa: CASSTLGETQYF
cdr3_nt: TGTGCCAGCAGCACACTAGGGGAGACCCAGTACTTC

j_call: TRBJ2-1
clone_size: -
v_call: TRBV2
d_call: TRBD2
cdr3_aa: CASSESQRGGLGEQFF
cdr3_nt: TGTGCCAGCAGTGAATCCCAGCGGGGGGGCCTGGGTGAGCAGTTCTTC

j_call: TRBJ1-5
clone_size: -
v_call: TRBV19
d_call: TRBD1
cdr3_aa: CASDTGQGGEPQHF
cdr3_nt: TGTGCCAGTGATACGGGACAGGGGGGTGAGCCCCAGCATTTT

j_call: TRBJ2-1
clone_size: -
v_call: TRBV11-3
d_call: TRBD2
cdr3_aa: CASSLTSAYNEQFF
cdr3_nt: TGTGCCAGCAGCTTGACTAGCGCCTACAATGAGCAGTTCTTC

j_call: TRBJ1-1
clone_size: -
v_call: TRBV7-6
d_call: TRBD1
cdr3_aa: CASSPSGRGMGTEAFF
cdr3_nt: TGTGCCAGCAGCCCTAGTGGCAGGGGGATGGGAACTGAAGCTTTCTTT

j_call: TRBJ2-1
clone_size: -
v_call: TRBV5-1
d_call: TRBD2
cdr3_aa: CASTGGLAGAGEQFF
cdr3_nt: TGCGCCAGCACCGGAGGATTAGCGGGGGCCGGTGAGCAGTTCTTC

j_call: TRBJ1-2
clone_size: -
v_call: TRBV27
d_call: -
cdr3_aa: CASTLGYTF
cdr3_nt: TGTGCCAGCACTCTTGGCTACACCTTC

j_call: TRBJ1-2
clone_size: -
v_call: TRBV6-6
d_call: TRBD1
cdr3_aa: CASSRDRSTQNYGYTF
cdr3_nt: TGTGCCAGCAGTCGGGACAGGTCTACCCAAAACTATGGCTACACCTTC

j_call: TRBJ2-1
clone_size: -
v_call: TRBV6-4
d_call: -
cdr3_aa: CASSVSDSVHNEQFF
cdr3_nt: TGTGCCAGCAGTGTTTCTGACTCGGTACACAATGAGCAGTTCTTC

j_call: TRBJ2-7
clone_size: few
v_call: TRBV19
d_call: TRBD2
cdr3_aa: CASSIYSGSSYEQYF
cdr3_nt: TGTGCCAGTAGTATCTATAGCGGGAGCTCCTACGAGCAGTACTTC

j_call: TRBJ2-5
clone_size: -
v_call: TRBV7-7
d_call: TRBD1
cdr3_aa: CASSNDRASQETQYF
cdr3_nt: TGTGCTAGCAGCAACGACAGGGCATCTCAAGAGACCCAGTACTTC

j_call: TRBJ1-4
clone_size: -
v_call: TRBV28
d_call: -
cdr3_aa: CASSLWQGEKLFF
cdr3_nt: TGTGCCAGCAGTTTATGGCAGGGAGAAAAACTGTTTTTT

j_call: TRBJ1-2
clone_size: -
v_call: TRBV6-5
d_call: TRBD1
cdr3_aa: CASSRDRGAGYGYTF
cdr3_nt: TGTGCCAGCAGCCGTGACAGGGGGGCAGGCTATGGCTACACCTTC

j_call: TRBJ1-6
clone_size: -
v_call: TRBV18
d_call: TRBD1
cdr3_aa: CASSPIGGTGDSPLHF
cdr3_nt: TGTGCCAGCTCCCCCATAGGCGGGACAGGGGATTCACCCCTCCACTTT

j_call: TRBJ2-2
clone_size: -
v_call: TRBV28
d_call: TRBD2
cdr3_aa: CASSLGPSGGGELFF
cdr3_nt: TGTGCCAGCAGTTTAGGGCCTAGCGGTGGCGGGGAGCTGTTTTTT

j_call: TRBJ1-2
clone_size: -
v_call: TRBV19
d_call: -
cdr3_aa: CASFDTAYGYTF
cdr3_nt: TGTGCCAGTTTCGACACCGCCTATGGCTACACCTTC

j_call: TRBJ1-1
clone_size: few
v_call: TRBV6-2/TRBV6-3
d_call: TRBD1
cdr3_aa: CASSPGQGANTEAFF
cdr3_nt: TGTGCCAGCAGTCCGGGACAGGGCGCAAACACTGAAGCTTTCTTT

j_call: TRBJ1-4
clone_size: -
v_call: TRBV10-1
d_call: -
cdr3_aa: CASSLRTELEEKLFF
cdr3_nt: TGCGCCAGCAGTCTGAGGACAGAATTAGAGGAAAAACTGTTTTTT

j_call: TRBJ1-1
clone_size: few
v_call: TRBV19
d_call: -
cdr3_aa: CASSIMNRPNTEAFF
cdr3_nt: TGTGCCAGTAGTATAATGAACAGACCGAACACTGAAGCTTTCTTT

j_call: TRBJ1-1
clone_size: -
v_call: TRBV5-8
d_call: -
cdr3_aa: CASSFQGNTEAFF
cdr3_nt: TGTGCCAGCAGCTTTCAGGGAAACACTGAAGCTTTCTTT

j_call: TRBJ2-7
clone_size: -
v_call: TRBV10-3
d_call: -
cdr3_aa: CAISDSVAYEQYF
cdr3_nt: TGTGCCATCAGTGATTCCGTAGCCTACGAGCAGTACTTC